Shown below are 6 T cell receptor beta chains from a single sample sequenced in a study of breast tumors, draining lymph nodes, adjacent tissues. The lymph nodes were axillary draining lymph nodes from breast cancer patients. A single record per CDR3 protein comes from TCRdb applying MiXCR to the multiplex PCR reads. The sample includes around 300,000 distinct CDR3 sequences, over 25% seen only once; the top ten take roughly 1.2%. The sample comprised axillary lymph node tissue. All receptors come from a female donor with breast cancer. Some clones in this sample may be carry-over from other donors' samples.

On this clonotype itself: A much larger clone lies a single base off, so this may be a read error. Because the CDR3 is missing its conserved closing phenylalanine or tryptophan, this is likely a read error. This sequence joins TRBV7-8 and TRBJ2-1; weak D call: TRBD2 (6 bases). The CDR3 length is 14 residues. V was shortened by 3 bases and J by 6 bases, with 12 bases between the two germline ends. Germline CDR1 SGHVS, CDR2 FQNEAQ. CDR3 DNA sequence: TGTGCCAGCAGCTTCGAGACTAGTTTCAATGAGCAGTTCCTC. Translation: CASSFETSFNEQFL.

The rearrangement links TRBV20-1 to TRBJ1-4; D perhaps matches TRBD1 (6 bases). The CDR3 length is 13 residues. V lost 6 bases and J 9 bases, leaving 17 bases between the germline ends. Per the germline V gene, CDR1 is DFQATT and CDR2 is SNEGSKA (reference sequence). The DNA for the CDR3 is TGCAGTGCAGCCGGGACATCGATACAAAAACTGTTTTTT. This gives the protein CSAAGTSIQKLFF.

J is TRBJ2-1 and V is TRBV20-1; TRBD2 agrees at 8 bases. V lost 3 bases and J lost 9; bases outside the gene matches: 10. There are 14 residues in the CDR3. Looked up from germline, CDR1 is DFQATT and CDR2 is SNEGSKA (reference sequence). CDR3 DNA sequence: TGCAGTGCTAGGACTGGACTAGCTATCACTGAGCAGTTCTTC. It translates to CSARTGLAITEQFF.

This clonotype was seen ten or more times. This CDR3 reads CASSLTTAGTGELFF. CDR3 bases: TGTGCCAGCAGCTTGACCACCGCGGGCACCGGGGAGCTGTTTTTT. The chain combines TRBV5-8 with TRBJ2-2, with a weak D call TRBD2 (5 bases). In germline, CDR1 is SGHTS, CDR2 YDEGEE. The V end lost 1 base, the J end lost 4 bases, and 11 bases lay between the germline ends. This CDR3 contains 15 residues.

The chain is built from TRBV28 and TRBJ1-2; tentative D call: TRBD1 (5 bases). Looked up from germline, CDR1 is MDHEN and CDR2 is SYDVKM. The CDR3 extends over 16 amino acids. The ends were cut back, 3 bases at V and 8 bases at J, with 22 bases in the middle. Written as DNA, the CDR3 is TGTGCCAGCAGTTTCTTCGGGACCTCGGCGGGGACCGGCTACACCTTC. This gives the protein CASSFFGTSAGTGYTF.

This clonotype was detected only a few times. J is TRBJ2-1 and V is TRBV4-2, with 7 bases lining up with TRBD2. The CDR3 extends over 16 amino acids. V was pared by 1 base and J by 8 bases, with 11 bases of the junction left unmatched. Looked up from germline, CDR1 is LGHNA and CDR2 is YNFKEQ. The CDR3 DNA reads as TGTGCCAGCAGCCAAGGTGCTAGCGGTATCGTGGATGAGCAGTTCTTC. Translated: CASSQGASGIVDEQFF.